A few counts support the clone carrying this T cell receptor (beta chain). No antigen is known for it. The sample comes from a study of cytomegalovirus exposure and HLA in healthy donors. Background on the study: In an early release, HLA-typed donors contributed approximately 80 million unique TCR sequences.

After removal of 3 bases from V and 3 bases from J, the junction contained 12 bases not matched to a gene. The germline CDR1 and CDR2 sequences are SGHRS and YFSETQ. The CDR3 covers 19 residues. The primer mix had 60 Vbeta and 13 Jbeta primers. The repertoire was sequenced with immunoSEQ multiplex PCR; TCRdb's copy has only in-frame clones and lacks some. There are some 160,000 clones in the sample; around 80% occur only once, and 0.65% to 0.75% lies in the top ten. Whole-study results and caveats: In a later analysis, an Asian-associated ancestry cluster reportedly showed fewer N-insertions than the approximately 610-donor mean.

Sample: PBMCs. The receptor's source is a woman in her thirties or forties in good health and CMV-seronegative. The chain has TRBV5-1 and TRBJ2-6; 10 positions match TRBD1. Written as DNA, the CDR3 is TGCGCCAGCAGCTGGTTGACAGGGGGCTCCAGGAATGGGGCCAACGTCCTGACTTTC. This gives the protein CASSWLTGGSRNGANVLTF.